This TCR beta chain originates from a study of blood T cell repertoires in COVID-19. For the study at large: Italy, Spain and the United States were the sources of the convalescent and acute COVID-19 samples. T cells, B-cell-depleted T cells, or PBMCs supplied cDNA or gDNA.

Original analysis: For nucleated cells, counts were estimated from reference gene primer amplification. This table comes from immunoSEQ multiplex PCR, and its TCRdb copy is limited to in-frame clones, with some not included. From that table come the V and J calls and clone size; the DNA was used to work out D and trimming. The sample yields approximately 100,000 clones, more than 65% seen once. Sequencing used peripheral blood. This receptor was taken from a woman aged 80 or over with active or convalescent COVID-19.

The CDR3 sequence: CASSLVLAEGYEQYF. The CDR3 coding sequence is TGTGCCAGCAGCTTGGTTCTAGCGGAGGGCTACGAGCAGTACTTC. The genes are TRBV5-6 and TRBJ2-7; 7 bases are a match to TRBD2. The CDR3 is 15 residues long. V trimming: 0 bases; J trimming: 3 bases; junction bases outside the gene matches: 6. Germline V gene sequence: CDR1 SGHDT, CDR2 YYEEEE.